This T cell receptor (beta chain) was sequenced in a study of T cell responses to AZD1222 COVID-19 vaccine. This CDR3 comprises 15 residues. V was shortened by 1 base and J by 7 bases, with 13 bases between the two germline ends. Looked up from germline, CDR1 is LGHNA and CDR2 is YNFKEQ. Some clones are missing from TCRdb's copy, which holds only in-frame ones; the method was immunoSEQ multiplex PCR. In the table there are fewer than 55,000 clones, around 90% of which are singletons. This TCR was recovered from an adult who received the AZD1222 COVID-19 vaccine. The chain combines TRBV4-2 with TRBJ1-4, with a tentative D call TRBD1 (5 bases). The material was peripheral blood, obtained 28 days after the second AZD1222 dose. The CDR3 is CASSQAAGAIEKLFF. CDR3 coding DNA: TGTGCCAGCAGCCAAGCGGCTGGGGCGATTGAAAAACTGTTTTTT.